This TCR beta chain is drawn from a study of shared clonotypes between healthy human individuals. The wider study: CD4 naive cells filled three plates per donor, CD4 memory three, CD8 naive two and CD8 memory one.

Original processing notes: From ImmunoSEQ came sequences covering only the junction and carrying no quality scores, so filtering differed. Sequencing used immunoSEQ multiplex PCR; TCRdb keeps in-frame clones, though not all of them. V and J calls and clone size follow that table, whereas D and trimming were derived from the DNA. Of approximately 340,000 clones in the sample, around 72% were seen once. Recent acute infections and vaccinations were absent in the healthy HIV-negative adult donors. In regard to this clone: Its antigen is not known. Other DNA sequences in this sample translate to the same CDR3.

Between the trimmed V and J ends, which lost 4 bases and 1 base, there was a span of 7 bases. This CDR3 spans 13 amino acids. The germline gives CDR1 MDHEN, CDR2 SYDVKM. Study results and limitations: Sequencing depth was expected to influence donor clonotype sharing.

The chain couples TRBV28 to TRBJ2-5; D gene ambiguous. The sequencing sample was made of memory CD4+ T cells sorted from blood. Indicated subset: CD45RA-negative fraction. This TCR was recovered from a man aged 30 to 45 in good health. The DNA of the CDR3 is TGTGCCAGCAGTTCGGCCGGCCAAGAGACCCAGTACTTC. It translates to CASSSAGQETQYF. The full variable domain, with the rest looked up from reference TRBV28 and TRBJ2-5, is DVKVTQSSRYLVKRTGEKVFLECVQDMDHENMFWYRQDPGLGLRLIYFSYDVKMKEKGDIPEGYSVSREKKERFSLILESASTNQTSMYLCASSSAGQETQYFGPGTRLLVL.